This T cell receptor (beta chain) was identified in a study of cytomegalovirus exposure and HLA in healthy donors. Study-wide background: A previous analysis identified 90 million to 140 million unique TCR beta sequences derived from 180 million or so T cells.

Regarding this clone: At one boundary the junction diverges from the germline segment, which might be a read error.

Germline V gene lookup returns CDR1 SEHNR and CDR2 FQNEAQ (reference sequence). The CDR3 contains 12 residues. Primers for the PCR totalled 60 Vbeta and 13 Jbeta. In the study's own analysis: Unique TCR beta chains totaled about 78 million in a later count, with approximately 11 million of them shared. Profiled with immunoSEQ multiplex PCR; TCRdb holds only in-frame clones, not every one. V and J calls and clone size come straight from that table; D and trimming were deduced from the DNA. The sample consists of under 150,000 clones, about three quarters of them appearing once. The gene calls are TRBV7-9 and TRBJ2-5; D is uncertain. Sequences were obtained from PBMCs. The TCR sequence derives from a human donor in good health. The CDR3 spells CSSSLVRETQYF. The CDR3 nucleotides read TGTTCCAGCAGCTTAGTACGGGAGACCCAGTACTTC. Drawing the rest from reference TRBV7-9 and TRBJ2-5, the complete variable domain is DTGVSQNPRHKITKRGQNVTFRCDPISEHNRLYWYRQTLGQGPEFLTYFQNEAQLEKSRLLSDRFSAERPKGSFSTLEIQRTEQGDSAMYLCSSSLVRETQYFGPGTRLLVL.